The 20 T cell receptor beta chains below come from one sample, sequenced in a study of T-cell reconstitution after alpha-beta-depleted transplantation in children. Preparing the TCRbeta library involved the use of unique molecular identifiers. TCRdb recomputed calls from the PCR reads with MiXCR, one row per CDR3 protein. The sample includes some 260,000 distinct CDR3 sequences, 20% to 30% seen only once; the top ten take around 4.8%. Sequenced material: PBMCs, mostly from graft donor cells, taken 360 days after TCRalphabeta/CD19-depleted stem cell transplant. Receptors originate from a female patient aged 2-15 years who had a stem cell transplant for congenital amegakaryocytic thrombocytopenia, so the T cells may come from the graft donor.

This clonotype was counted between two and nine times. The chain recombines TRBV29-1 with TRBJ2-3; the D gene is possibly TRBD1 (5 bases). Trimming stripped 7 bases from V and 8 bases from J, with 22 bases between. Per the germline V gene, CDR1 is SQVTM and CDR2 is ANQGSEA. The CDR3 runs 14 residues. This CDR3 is CSARGTQGPSTQYF. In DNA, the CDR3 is TGCAGCGCACGAGGTACCCAGGGTCCTAGTACGCAGTATTTT.

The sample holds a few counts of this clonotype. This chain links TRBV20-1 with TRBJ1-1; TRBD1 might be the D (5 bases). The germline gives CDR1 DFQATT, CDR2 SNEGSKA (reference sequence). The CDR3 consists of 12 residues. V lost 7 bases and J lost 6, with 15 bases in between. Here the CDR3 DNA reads TGCAGTGTCAAGACAGATTCAGCTGAAGCTTTCTTT. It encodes CSVKTDSAEAFF.

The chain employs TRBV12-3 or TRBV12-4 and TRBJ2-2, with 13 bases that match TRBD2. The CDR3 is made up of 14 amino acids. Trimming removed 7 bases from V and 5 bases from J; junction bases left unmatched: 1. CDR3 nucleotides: TGTGCCAGCATACTAGCGGGGGGGACCGGGGAGCTGTTTTTT. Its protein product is CASILAGGTGELFF.

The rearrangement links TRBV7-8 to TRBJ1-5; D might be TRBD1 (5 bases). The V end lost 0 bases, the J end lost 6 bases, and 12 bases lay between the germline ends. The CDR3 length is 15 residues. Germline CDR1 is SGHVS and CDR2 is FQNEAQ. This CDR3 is CASSLADNLAQPQHF. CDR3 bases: TGTGCCAGCAGCTTAGCGGACAATTTGGCTCAGCCCCAGCATTTT.

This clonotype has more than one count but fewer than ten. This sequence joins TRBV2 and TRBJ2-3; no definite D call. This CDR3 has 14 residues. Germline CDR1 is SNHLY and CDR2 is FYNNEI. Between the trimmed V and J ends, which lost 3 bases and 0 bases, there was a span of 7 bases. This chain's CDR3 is CASSEWDSTDTQYF. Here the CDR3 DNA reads TGTGCCAGCAGTGAGTGGGATAGCACAGATACGCAGTATTTT.

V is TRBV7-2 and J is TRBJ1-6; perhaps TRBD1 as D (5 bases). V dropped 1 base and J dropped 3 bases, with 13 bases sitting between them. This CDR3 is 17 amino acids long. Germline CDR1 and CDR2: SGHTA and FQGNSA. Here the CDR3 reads CASSLGVGESYNSPLHF. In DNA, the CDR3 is TGTGCCAGCAGCTTAGGGGTGGGGGAAAGCTATAATTCACCCCTCCACTTT.

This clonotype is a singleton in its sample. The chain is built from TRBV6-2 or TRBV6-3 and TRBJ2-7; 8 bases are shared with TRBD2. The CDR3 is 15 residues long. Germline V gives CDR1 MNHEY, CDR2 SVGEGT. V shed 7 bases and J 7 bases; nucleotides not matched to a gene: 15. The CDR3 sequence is CASILDGAGGREQYF. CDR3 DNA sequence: TGTGCCAGCATTCTGGATGGGGCGGGAGGACGGGAGCAGTACTTC.

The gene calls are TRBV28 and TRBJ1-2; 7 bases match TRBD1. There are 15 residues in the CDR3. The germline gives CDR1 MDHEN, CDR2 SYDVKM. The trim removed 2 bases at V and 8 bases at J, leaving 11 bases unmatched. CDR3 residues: CASSLGYDRAVGYTF. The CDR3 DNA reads TGTGCCAGCAGTTTAGGGTACGACAGGGCCGTAGGCTACACCTTC.

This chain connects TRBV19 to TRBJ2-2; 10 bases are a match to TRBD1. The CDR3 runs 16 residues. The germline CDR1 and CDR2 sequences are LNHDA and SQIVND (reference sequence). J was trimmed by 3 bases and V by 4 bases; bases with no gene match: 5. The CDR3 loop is CASSKPGTGDTGELFF. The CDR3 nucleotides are TGTGCCAGTAGTAAACCCGGGACAGGGGACACCGGGGAGCTGTTTTTT.

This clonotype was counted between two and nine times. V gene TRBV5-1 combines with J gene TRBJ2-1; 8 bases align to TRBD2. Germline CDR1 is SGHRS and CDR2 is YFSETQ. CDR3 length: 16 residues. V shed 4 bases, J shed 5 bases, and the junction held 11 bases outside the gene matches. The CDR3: CASSPIPAGDHNEQFF. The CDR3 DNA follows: TGCGCCAGCAGCCCGATCCCAGCGGGGGACCACAATGAGCAGTTCTTC. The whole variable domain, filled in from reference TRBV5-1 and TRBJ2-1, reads KAGVTQTPRYLIKTRGQQVTLSCSPISGHRSVSWYQQTPGQGLQFLFEYFSETQRNKGNFPGRFSGRQFSNSRSEMNVSTLELGDSALYLCASSPIPAGDHNEQFFGPGTRLTVL.

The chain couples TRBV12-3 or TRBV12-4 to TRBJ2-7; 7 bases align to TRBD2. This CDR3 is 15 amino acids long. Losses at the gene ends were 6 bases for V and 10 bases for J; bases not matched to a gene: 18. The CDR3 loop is CASSKFLSAAGDQYF. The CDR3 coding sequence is TGTGCCAGCAGCAAATTTCTAAGCGCCGCGGGAGACCAGTACTTC.

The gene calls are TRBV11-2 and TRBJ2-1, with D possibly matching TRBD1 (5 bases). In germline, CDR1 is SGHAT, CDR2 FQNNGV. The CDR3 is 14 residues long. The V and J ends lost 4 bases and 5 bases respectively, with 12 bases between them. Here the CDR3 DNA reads TGTGCCAGCAGCTCTACCAAGGGGCACAATGAGCAGTTCTTC. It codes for CASSSTKGHNEQFF.

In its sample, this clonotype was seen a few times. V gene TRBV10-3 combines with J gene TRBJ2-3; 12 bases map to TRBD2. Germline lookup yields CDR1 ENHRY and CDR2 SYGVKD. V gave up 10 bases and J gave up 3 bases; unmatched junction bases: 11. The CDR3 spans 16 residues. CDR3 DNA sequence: TGTGCCACCTCTAGCGGGAGGGCCTTTGCTACAGATACGCAGTATTTT. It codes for CATSSGRAFATDTQYF.

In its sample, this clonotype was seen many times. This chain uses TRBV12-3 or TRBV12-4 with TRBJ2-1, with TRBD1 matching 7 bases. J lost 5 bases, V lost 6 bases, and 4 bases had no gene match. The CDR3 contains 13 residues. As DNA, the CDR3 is TGTGCCAGCAGCCCCGACAGGGACAATGAGCAGTTCTTC. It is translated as CASSPDRDNEQFF.

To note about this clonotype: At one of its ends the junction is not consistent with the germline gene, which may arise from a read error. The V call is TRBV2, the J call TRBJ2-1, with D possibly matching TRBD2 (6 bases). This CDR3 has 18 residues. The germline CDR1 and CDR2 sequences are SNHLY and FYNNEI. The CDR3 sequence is CACSLATSQGLIYNEQFF. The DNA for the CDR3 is TGTGCCTGCAGTTTAGCAACTAGCCAGGGCCTTATCTACAATGAGCAGTTCTTC.

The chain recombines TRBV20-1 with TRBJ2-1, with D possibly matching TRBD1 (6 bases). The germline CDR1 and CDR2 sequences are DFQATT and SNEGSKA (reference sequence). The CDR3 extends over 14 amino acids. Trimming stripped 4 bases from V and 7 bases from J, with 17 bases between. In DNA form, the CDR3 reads TGCAGTGCTATGTGGGTCAGGGGCGGGAATGAGCAGTTCTTC. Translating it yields CSAMWVRGGNEQFF.

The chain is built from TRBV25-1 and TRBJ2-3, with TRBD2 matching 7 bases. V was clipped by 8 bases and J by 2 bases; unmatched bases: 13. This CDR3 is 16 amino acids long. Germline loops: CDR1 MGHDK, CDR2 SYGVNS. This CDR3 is CASCPRLAENTDTQYF. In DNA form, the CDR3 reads TGTGCCAGCTGCCCGCGTCTAGCGGAAAACACAGATACGCAGTATTTT.

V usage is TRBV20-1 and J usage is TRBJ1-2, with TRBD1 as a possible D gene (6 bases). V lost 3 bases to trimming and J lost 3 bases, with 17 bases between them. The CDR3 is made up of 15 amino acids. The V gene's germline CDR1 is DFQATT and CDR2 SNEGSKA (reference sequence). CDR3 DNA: TGCAGTGCTAGTGACGGGGGGCTGGGCTACTATGGCTACACCTTC. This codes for CSASDGGLGYYGYTF.

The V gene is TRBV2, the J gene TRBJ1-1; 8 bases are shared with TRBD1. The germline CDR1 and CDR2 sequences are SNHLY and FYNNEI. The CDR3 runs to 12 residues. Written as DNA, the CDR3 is TGTGGCGGAGGACAGGGGAACACTGAAGCTTTCTTT. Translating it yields CGGGQGNTEAFF.

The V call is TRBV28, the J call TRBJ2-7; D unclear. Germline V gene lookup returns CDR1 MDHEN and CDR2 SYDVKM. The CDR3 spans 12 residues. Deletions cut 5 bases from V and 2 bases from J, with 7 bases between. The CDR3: CASSQTTYEQYF. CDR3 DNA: TGTGCCAGCAGTCAAACCACCTACGAGCAGTACTTC. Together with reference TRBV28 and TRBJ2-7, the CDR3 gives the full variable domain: DVKVTQSSRYLVKRTGEKVFLECVQDMDHENMFWYRQDPGLGLRLIYFSYDVKMKEKGDIPEGYSVSREKKERFSLILESASTNQTSMYLCASSQTTYEQYFGPGTRLTVT.